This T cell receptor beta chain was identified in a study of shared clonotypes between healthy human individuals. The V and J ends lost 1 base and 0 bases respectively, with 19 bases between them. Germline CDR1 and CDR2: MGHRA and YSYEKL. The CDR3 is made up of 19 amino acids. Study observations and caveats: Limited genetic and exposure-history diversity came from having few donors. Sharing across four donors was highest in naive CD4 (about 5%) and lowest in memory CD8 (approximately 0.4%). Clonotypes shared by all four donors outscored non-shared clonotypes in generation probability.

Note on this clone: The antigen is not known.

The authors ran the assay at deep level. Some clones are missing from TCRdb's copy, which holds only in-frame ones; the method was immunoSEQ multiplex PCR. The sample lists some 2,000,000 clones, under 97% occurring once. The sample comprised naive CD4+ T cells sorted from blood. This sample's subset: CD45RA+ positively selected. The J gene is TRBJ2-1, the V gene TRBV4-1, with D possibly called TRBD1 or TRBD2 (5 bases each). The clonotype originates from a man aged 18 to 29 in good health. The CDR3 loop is CASSQVGVPPFFSYNEQFF. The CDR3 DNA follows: TGCGCCAGCAGCCAAGTGGGGGTCCCTCCATTTTTCTCCTACAATGAGCAGTTCTTC.